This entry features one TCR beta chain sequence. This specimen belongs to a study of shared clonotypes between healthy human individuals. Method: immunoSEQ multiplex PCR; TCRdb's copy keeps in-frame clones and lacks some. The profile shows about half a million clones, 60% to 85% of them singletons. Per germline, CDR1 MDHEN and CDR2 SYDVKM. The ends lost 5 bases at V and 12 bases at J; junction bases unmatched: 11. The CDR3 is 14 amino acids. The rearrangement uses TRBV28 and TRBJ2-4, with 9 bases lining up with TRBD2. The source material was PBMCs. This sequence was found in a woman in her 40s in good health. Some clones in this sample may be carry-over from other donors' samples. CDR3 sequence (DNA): TGTGCCAGCAGTCGCCCTTCTAGCGGGAAAACTCAGTACTTC. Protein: CASSRPSSGKTQYF.